These T cell receptor beta chains were read from a single sample in a study of T cells in Graves' hyperthyroidism and ophthalmopathy. TCRdb redid the calling of the multiplex PCR reads with MiXCR, one entry per CDR3 protein. The sample lists 450,000 to 700,000 distinct CDR3 sequences; around 42% were seen once. Sequenced material: peripheral blood or thyroid tissue (not recorded which). Source of these receptors: an adult woman with Graves' disease, either hyperthyroidism or ophthalmopathy (not recorded which). Both conserved end residues are trimmed from each CDR3. A D gene is named only where the DNA matches it firmly.

V gene	J gene	D gene	CDR3 protein
TRBV30	TRBJ2-7	-	AWSSWGIKAYEQY
TRBV20-1	TRBJ1-6	-	SARDAAVSSPLH
TRBV5-1	TRBJ1-2	TRBD1	ASSLTGQHGYT
TRBV10-3	TRBJ1-1	-	AISESRQENTEAF
TRBV5-1	TRBJ1-6	TRBD1	ASSPGTGEGSPLH
TRBV11-2	TRBJ2-5	-	ASSSLTGVKTQY
TRBV10-3	TRBJ2-7	-	AISGGVYEQY
TRBV7-8	TRBJ1-1	-	ASTIDRLNTEAF
TRBV7-2	TRBJ2-5	TRBD2	ASMQGGETQY
TRBV29-1	TRBJ1-2	-	SVDLGFGYT
TRBV28	TRBJ2-7	-	ASSSWRQERYEQY
TRBV20-1	TRBJ1-5	-	SASPTGDQPQH
TRBV29-1	TRBJ2-5	-	SVFGGPRETQY
TRBV15	TRBJ2-5	-	ATSRDWRQETQY
TRBV6-2/TRBV6-3	TRBJ1-1	-	ASSYRGQGFPTEAF
TRBV5-1	TRBJ2-5	-	ASSYYAQGLTQETQY
TRBV7-9	TRBJ1-4	TRBD1	ASSPDRGATNEKLF
TRBV20-1	TRBJ1-4	-	SASEGGEKLF
TRBV10-3	TRBJ2-5	TRBD1	AISESRGYEQETQY
TRBV2	TRBJ1-4	-	ASIGTLTNEKLF
TRBV12-3/TRBV12-4	TRBJ2-5	-	ASSLWDITEGTQY
TRBV2	TRBJ1-6	-	ASSLKPGNSPLH
TRBV2	TRBJ2-1	TRBD2	ASSEVTREGPGF
TRBV15	TRBJ2-7	-	ATSSDRDFNSYEQY
TRBV5-1	TRBJ2-7	-	ASSFQGTSYEQY
TRBV28	TRBJ2-6	-	ASSLPTYRSGANVLT
TRBV5-1	TRBJ2-7	-	ASSPSAIYEQY
TRBV7-3	TRBJ2-5	TRBD1	ASFPRGLAQY
TRBV10-3	TRBJ1-3	-	ATSAYRGFGSGNTIH
TRBV3-1	TRBJ1-1	-	ATSQNARWGMTNTEAF
TRBV11-2	TRBJ1-1	-	ASSLGLVSSEAF
TRBV11-2	TRBJ1-2	TRBD1	ASSRGQGHYGYT
TRBV5-1	TRBJ1-4	TRBD1	ASSPWDRGRGIGEKLF
TRBV28	TRBJ2-7	-	ASSPNGPFREQY
TRBV6-5	TRBJ2-7	-	ASSTSPTYEQY
TRBV7-9	TRBJ1-1	-	ASSSGQTQAF
TRBV7-2	TRBJ1-3	-	ASSQAGAEAGNTIY
TRBV29-1	TRBJ1-2	TRBD1	SAVGQGLGYT
TRBV6-1	TRBJ1-6	-	ASSGASPLH
TRBV27	TRBJ1-2	-	ASSPLGGLFNYGYT
TRBV5-8	TRBJ1-4	-	ASSLGAEHNEKLF
TRBV10-3	TRBJ2-7	-	AISGDGSEYEQY
TRBV28	TRBJ2-7	TRBD1	ASSPGQLYEQY
TRBV5-6	TRBJ2-5	-	ASILTEGMRRRETQY
TRBV5-1	TRBJ1-2	-	ASSLGQEFYGYT
TRBV20-1	TRBJ2-7	-	SASRQASSYEQY
TRBV10-2	TRBJ1-4	-	ASSARDKEKLF
TRBV13	TRBJ1-2	-	ASSSAPGSSSYT
TRBV7-9	TRBJ2-7	-	ASRGRDRNYEQY
TRBV7-3	TRBJ1-5	-	ASSLINGQPQH
TRBV10-3	TRBJ1-3	-	AISEEGMSSGNTIY
TRBV5-1	TRBJ1-4	-	ASSLSYREKLF
TRBV20-1	TRBJ2-5	-	SAKGGRETQY
TRBV5-1	TRBJ2-2	TRBD2	ASSLQPASGGTFTGELF
TRBV6-5	TRBJ2-2	-	ASSYSTGLPNTGELF
TRBV6-4	TRBJ2-3	-	ASSDRLQSTDTQY
TRBV11-2	TRBJ1-2	-	ASSLLQGSYGYT
TRBV7-6	TRBJ1-2	-	ASSLSERGGYT
TRBV19	TRBJ2-6	TRBD2	ASRTLAGGPGANVLT